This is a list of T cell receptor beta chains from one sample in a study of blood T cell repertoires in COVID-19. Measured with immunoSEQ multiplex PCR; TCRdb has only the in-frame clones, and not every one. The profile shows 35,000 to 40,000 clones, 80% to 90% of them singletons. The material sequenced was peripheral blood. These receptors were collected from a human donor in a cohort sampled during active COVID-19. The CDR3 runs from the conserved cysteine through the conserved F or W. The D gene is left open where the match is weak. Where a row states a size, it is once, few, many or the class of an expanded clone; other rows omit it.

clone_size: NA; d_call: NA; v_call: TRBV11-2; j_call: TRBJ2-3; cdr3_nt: TGTGCCAGCAGCCGCTCAGTCACGCAGTATTTT; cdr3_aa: CASSRSVTQYF
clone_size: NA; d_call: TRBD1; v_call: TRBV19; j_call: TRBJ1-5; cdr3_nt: TGTGCCAGTAGCCAGGGGACAGGGGCCTTAAATCAGCCCCAGCATTTT; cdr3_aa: CASSQGTGALNQPQHF
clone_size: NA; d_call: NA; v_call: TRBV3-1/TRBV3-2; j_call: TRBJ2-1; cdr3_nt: TGTGCCAGCAGCCAAGAGAGTCCCTACAATGAGCAGTTCTTC; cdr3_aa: CASSQESPYNEQFF
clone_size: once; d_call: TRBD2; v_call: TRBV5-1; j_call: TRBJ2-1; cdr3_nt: TGCGCCAGCAGCCAGGGAGGGGGACTAGGGCACAATGAGCAGTTCTTC; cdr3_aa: CASSQGGGLGHNEQFF
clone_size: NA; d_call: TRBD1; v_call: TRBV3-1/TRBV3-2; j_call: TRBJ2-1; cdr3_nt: TGTGCCAGCAGCCAAGAGACAGGGGGCTTCTACAATGAGCAGTTCTTC; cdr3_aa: CASSQETGGFYNEQFF
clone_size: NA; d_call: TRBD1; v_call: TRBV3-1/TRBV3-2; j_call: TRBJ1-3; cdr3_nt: TGTGCCAGCAGCCGCACGGGACAGATCTTCTCTGGAAACACCATATATTTT; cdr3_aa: CASSRTGQIFSGNTIYF
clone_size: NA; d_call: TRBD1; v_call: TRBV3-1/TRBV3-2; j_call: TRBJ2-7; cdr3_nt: TGTGCCAGCAGCCAAGCCCAGACAGGGAAGGAAAACTTC; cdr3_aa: CASSQAQTGKENF
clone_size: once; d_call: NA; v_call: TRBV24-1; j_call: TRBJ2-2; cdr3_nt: TGTGCCACCAGTGATCCCAGCGAAACCCTAACCGGGGAGCTGTTTTTT; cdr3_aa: CATSDPSETLTGELFF
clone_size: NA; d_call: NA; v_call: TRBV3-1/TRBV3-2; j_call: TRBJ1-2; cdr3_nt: TGTGCCAGCAGCCCATCCGGGAATTCTAACTATGGCTACACCTTC; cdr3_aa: CASSPSGNSNYGYTF
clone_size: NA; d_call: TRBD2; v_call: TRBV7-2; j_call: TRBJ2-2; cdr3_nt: TGTGCCAGCAGCTTAGTATCTTTTAGCGGGAGTGTGAACACCGGGGAGCTGTTTTTT; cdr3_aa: CASSLVSFSGSVNTGELFF
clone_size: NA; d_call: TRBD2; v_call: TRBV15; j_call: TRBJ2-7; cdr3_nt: TGTGCCACCAGCCCGACTAGCGGGAACTACGAGCAGTACTTC; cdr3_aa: CATSPTSGNYEQYF
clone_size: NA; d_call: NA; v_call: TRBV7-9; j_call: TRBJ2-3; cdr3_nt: TGTGCCAGCAGCCGGATAAGGACTACGCGCACAGATACGCAGTATTTT; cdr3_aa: CASSRIRTTRTDTQYF
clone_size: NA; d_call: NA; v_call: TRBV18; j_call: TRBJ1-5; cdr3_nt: TGTGCCAGCTCACCTTTAGACTCGCGCAATCAGCCCCAGCATTTT; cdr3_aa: CASSPLDSRNQPQHF
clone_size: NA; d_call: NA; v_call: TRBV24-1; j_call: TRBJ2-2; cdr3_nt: TGTGCCACCAGTGATCTTCCAGTATGGAACACCGGGGAGCTGTTTTTT; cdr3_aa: CATSDLPVWNTGELFF
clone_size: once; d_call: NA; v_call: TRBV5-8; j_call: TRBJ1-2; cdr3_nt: TGTGCCAGCAGCTTCGGGGATCTAGCTAGGGATGGCTACACCTTC; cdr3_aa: CASSFGDLARDGYTF
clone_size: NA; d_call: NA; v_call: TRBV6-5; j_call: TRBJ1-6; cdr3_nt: TGTGCCAGCAGGCGGGCCCTGAATAATTCACCCCTCCACTTT; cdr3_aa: CASRRALNNSPLHF
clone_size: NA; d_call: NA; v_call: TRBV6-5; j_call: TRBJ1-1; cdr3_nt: TGTGCCAGCAGTAGGACGCTCTCCCAGGGGGCTTTCTTT; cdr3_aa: CASSRTLSQGAFF
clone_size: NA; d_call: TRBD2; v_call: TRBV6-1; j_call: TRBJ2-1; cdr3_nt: TGTGCCAGCAGTGTAGCGGGGGGGTACAATGAGCAGTTCTTC; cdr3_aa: CASSVAGGYNEQFF
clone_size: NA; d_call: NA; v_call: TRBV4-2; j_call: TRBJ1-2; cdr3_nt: TGTGCCAGCAGCCAAGAGCACGGACAATATGGCTACACCTTC; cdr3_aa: CASSQEHGQYGYTF
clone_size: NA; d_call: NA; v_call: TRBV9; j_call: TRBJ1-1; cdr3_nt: TGTGCCAGCAGCTCATCAGGAGAGGGCCGCGACACTGAAGCTTTCTTT; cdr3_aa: CASSSSGEGRDTEAFF
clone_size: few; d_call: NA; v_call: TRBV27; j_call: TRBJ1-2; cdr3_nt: TGTGCCAGCAGTTCGGTAGGTTACCTGGAGTATGGCTACACCTTC; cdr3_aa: CASSSVGYLEYGYTF
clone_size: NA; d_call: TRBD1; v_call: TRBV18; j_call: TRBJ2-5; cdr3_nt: TGTGCCAGCTCACCACCCGGGACAGGGGAGACCCAGTACTTC; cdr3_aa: CASSPPGTGETQYF
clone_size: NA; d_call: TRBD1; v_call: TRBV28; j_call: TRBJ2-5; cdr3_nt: TGTGCCATCACAGGGGGGGAGACCCAGTACTTC; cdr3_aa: CAITGGETQYF
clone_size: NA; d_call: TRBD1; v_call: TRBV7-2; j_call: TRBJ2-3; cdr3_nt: TGTGCCAGCAGCTCCCGAACCCGACAGGGAGATACGCAGTATTTT; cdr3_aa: CASSSRTRQGDTQYF
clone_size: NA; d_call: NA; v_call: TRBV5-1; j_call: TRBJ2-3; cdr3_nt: TGCGCCAGCAGCTTACCAGGTGGAGATACGCAGTATTTT; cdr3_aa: CASSLPGGDTQYF
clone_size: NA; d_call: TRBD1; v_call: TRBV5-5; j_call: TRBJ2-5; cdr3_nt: TGTGCCAGCAGTCGCCCAGGACAGGGGTCCGAGACCCAGTACTTC; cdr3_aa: CASSRPGQGSETQYF
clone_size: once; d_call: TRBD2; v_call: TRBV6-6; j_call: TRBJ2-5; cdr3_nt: TGTGCCAGCAGTTACTTTGCGCGGGGGGAACAAGAGACCCAGTACTTC; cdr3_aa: CASSYFARGEQETQYF
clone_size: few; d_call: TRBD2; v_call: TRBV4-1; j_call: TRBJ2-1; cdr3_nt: TGCGCCAGCAGCCAAGCATTCGGGGGGTCCTCCTACAATGAGCAGTTCTTC; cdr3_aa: CASSQAFGGSSYNEQFF
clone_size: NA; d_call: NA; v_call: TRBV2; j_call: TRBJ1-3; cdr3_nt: TGTGCCAGCAGTTCAGGGTCTGGAAACACCATATATTTT; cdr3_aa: CASSSGSGNTIYF
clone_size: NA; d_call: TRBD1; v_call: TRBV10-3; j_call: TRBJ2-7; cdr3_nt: TGTGCCATCAGCGACGGACAGGGATGGTCCTACGAGCAGTACTTC; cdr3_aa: CAISDGQGWSYEQYF
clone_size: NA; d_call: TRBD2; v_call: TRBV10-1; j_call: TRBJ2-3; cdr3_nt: TGCGCCAGCAGTGGTCCGGGACTAGCGGGAAGAGATACGCAGTATTTT; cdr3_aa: CASSGPGLAGRDTQYF
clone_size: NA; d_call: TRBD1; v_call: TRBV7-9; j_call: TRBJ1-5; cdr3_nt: TGTGCCAGCAGCAAGACAGGGGGCATCAATCAGCCCCAGCATTTT; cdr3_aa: CASSKTGGINQPQHF
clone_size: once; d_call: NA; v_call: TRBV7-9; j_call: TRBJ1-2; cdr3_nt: TGTGCCAGCAGCTTAATGGGCGAGTCTCATGGCTACACCTTC; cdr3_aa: CASSLMGESHGYTF
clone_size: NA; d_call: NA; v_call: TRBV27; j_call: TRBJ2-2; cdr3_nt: TGTGCCAGCAGTTTCGGGGGGCCGAACACCGGGGAGCTGTTTTTT; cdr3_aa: CASSFGGPNTGELFF
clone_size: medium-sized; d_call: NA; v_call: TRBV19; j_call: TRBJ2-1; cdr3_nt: TGTGCCAGTAGTATTTTGGGGCGCAACAATGAGCAGTTCTTC; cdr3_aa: CASSILGRNNEQFF
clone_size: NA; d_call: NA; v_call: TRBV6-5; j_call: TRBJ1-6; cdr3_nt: TGTGCCAGCACCAGGTGGGGGCGGGCAAATTCACCCCTCCACTTT; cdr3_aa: CASTRWGRANSPLHF
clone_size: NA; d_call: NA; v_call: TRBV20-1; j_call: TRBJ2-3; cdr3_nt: TGCAGTGCGAGTCCCCAACAGAGCACAGATACGCAGTATTTT; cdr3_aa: CSASPQQSTDTQYF
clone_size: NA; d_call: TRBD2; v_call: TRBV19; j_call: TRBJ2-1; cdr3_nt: TGTGCCAGTAGTCCCCTAATCAGCGGGGCTTACAATGAGCAGTTCTTC; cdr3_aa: CASSPLISGAYNEQFF
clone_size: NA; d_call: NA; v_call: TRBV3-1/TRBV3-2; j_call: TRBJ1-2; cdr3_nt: TGTGCCAGCAGCCAACAGGGGATCCACTATGGCTACACCTTC; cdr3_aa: CASSQQGIHYGYTF
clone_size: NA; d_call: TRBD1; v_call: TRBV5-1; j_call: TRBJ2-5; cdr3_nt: TGCGCCAGCAGTTCCGACAGGGTCGATGAGACCCAGTACTTC; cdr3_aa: CASSSDRVDETQYF
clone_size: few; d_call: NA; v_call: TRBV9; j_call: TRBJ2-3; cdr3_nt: TGTGCCAGCAGCCCGAGGGGCGGGACCCCTAGCACAGATACGCAGTATTTT; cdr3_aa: CASSPRGGTPSTDTQYF
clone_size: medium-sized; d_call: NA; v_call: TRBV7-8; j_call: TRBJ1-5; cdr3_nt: TGTGCCAGCACAATCGGGCGGGGTTTAGGCAATCAGCCCCAGCATTTT; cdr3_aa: CASTIGRGLGNQPQHF
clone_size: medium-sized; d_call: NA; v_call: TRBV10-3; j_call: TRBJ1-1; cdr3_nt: TGTGCCATCAGGGGCTCCAGTAGGATGAACACTGAAGCTTTCTTT; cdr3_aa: CAIRGSSRMNTEAFF
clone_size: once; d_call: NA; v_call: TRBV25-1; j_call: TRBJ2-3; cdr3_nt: TGTGCCAGCAGTGAAGGAGCGGTGCTAGCGTATAGCACAGATACGCAGTATTTT; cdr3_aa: CASSEGAVLAYSTDTQYF
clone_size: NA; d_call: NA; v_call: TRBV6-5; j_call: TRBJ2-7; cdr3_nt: TGTGCCAGCGGGAGGGGGGTTGGGGTCGAGCAGTACTTC; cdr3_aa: CASGRGVGVEQYF
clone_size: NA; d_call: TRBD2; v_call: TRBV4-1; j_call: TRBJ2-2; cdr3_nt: TGCGCCAGCAGGCTCCCGGGGGGGAACACCGGGGAGCTGTTTTTT; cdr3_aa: CASRLPGGNTGELFF
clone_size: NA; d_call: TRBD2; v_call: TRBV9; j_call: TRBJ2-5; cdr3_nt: TGTGCCAGCAGCGCCGGAACTAGCGGGAGAAGTGGGACCCAGTACTTC; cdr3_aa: CASSAGTSGRSGTQYF
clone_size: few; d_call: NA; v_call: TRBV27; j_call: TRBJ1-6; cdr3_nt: TGTGCCAGCAGTTACTCCAGGGGACCCCTCCACTTT; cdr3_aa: CASSYSRGPLHF
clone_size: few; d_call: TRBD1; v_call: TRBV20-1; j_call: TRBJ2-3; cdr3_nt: TGCAGTGCTAGTCCGACAGGGGATACAGATACGCAGTATTTT; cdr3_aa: CSASPTGDTDTQYF
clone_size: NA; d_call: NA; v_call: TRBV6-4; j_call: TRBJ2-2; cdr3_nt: TGTGCCAGCAATAGCGACACCGGGGAGCTGTTTTTT; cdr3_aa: CASNSDTGELFF
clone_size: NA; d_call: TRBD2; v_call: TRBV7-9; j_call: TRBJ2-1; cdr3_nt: TGTGCCAGCAGTCCAAGTGGGAGCGGGGCTTACAATGAGCAGTTCTTC; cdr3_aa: CASSPSGSGAYNEQFF
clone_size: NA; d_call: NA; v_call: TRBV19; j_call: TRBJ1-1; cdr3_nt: TGTGCCAGTAGTATAGTACCGGGAGGGGACACTGAAGCTTTCTTT; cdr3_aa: CASSIVPGGDTEAFF
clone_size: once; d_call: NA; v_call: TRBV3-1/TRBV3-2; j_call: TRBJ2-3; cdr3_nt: TGTGCCAGCAGCCCAGACTCGGGTACGCAGTATTTT; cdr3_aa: CASSPDSGTQYF
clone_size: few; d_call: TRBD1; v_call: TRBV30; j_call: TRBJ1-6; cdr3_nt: TGTGCCTGGAGTCTACAGGGGGATTCACCCCTCCACTTT; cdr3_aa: CAWSLQGDSPLHF
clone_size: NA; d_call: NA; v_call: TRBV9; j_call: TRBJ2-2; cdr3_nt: TGTGCCAGCAGCGTAGGGATCGGGTCGAACACCGGGGAGCTGTTTTTT; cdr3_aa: CASSVGIGSNTGELFF
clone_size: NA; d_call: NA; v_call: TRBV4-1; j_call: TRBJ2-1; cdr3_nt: TGCGCCAGCAGCCAAGGCCTAAGCAAGGGCCAGGGTGAGCAGTTCTTC; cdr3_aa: CASSQGLSKGQGEQFF
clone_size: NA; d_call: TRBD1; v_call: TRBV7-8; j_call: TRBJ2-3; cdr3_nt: TGTGCCAGCAGCTGGGACAGGGGTTCCACAGATACGCAGTATTTT; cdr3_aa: CASSWDRGSTDTQYF
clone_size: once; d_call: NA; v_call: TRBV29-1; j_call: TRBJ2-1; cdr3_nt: TGCAGCATCGGACAGCCGAGCTCCTACAATGAGCAGTTCTTC; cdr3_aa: CSIGQPSSYNEQFF
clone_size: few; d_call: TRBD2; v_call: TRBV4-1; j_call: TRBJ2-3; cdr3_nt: TGCGCCAGCAGCCTAAGGGGAGCGGGGGGGCGCCCAGATACGCAGTATTTT; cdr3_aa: CASSLRGAGGRPDTQYF
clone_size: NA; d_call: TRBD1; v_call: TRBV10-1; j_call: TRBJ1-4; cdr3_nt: TGCGCCAGCAGTGGAGGGGGCGCACGAAATGAAAAACTGTTTTTT; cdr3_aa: CASSGGGARNEKLFF